These 25 T cell receptor beta chains were sequenced from one sample in a study of OX40 agonist ivuxolimab in advanced cancers. Sequencing used immunoSEQ multiplex PCR; TCRdb keeps in-frame clones, though not all of them. The sample lists roughly 80,000 clones, approximately 91% occurring once. Sequencing used CD4+ or CD8+ T cells sorted from blood, obtained in a trial of the OX40 agonist ivuxolimab. These TCRs come from an adult with an advanced solid tumor such as melanoma, head and neck, liver or kidney cancer.

The J gene is TRBJ2-3, the V gene TRBV2; TRBD1 might be the D (6 bases). This CDR3 has 13 residues. Germline V CDR1 and CDR2: SNHLY, FYNNEI. Trimming removed 6 bases from V and 6 bases from J, with 13 bases in between. As DNA, the CDR3 is TGTGCCAGCAGGCGACAGGAGACGGATACGCAGTATTTT. It yields the protein CASRRQETDTQYF.

The chain joins TRBV6-5 to TRBJ1-3; unclear D gene. With 0 bases removed from V and 0 bases from J, the gap between germline ends came to 9 bases. This CDR3 region has 16 residues. CDR1 and CDR2 (germline): MNHEY, SVGAGI. DNA of the CDR3: TGTGCCAGCAGTTACTCGCGATCACGCTCTGGAAACACCATATATTTT. Encoded protein: CASSYSRSRSGNTIYF.

The V call is TRBV5-4, the J call TRBJ2-1; 7 positions agree with TRBD2. The junction had 6 bases not matched to a gene; V was cut back by 0 bases and J by 6 bases. Germline V gene lookup returns CDR1 SGHNT and CDR2 YYREEE (reference sequence). This CDR3 is 15 amino acids long. CDR3 in amino acids: CASSLANSGPNEQFF. CDR3 nucleotide sequence: TGTGCCAGCAGCTTGGCGAATAGCGGGCCCAATGAGCAGTTCTTC.

The V call is TRBV7-2, the J call TRBJ2-7; tentative D call: TRBD2 (6 bases). The ends were cut back, 3 bases at V and 7 bases at J, with 10 bases in the middle. CDR3 length equals 12 residues. Germline assignment: CDR1 SGHTA and CDR2 FQGNSA. In DNA, the CDR3 is TGTGCCAGCAGCTTGGGGACTGGGGAGCAGTACTTC. Amino acid sequence: CASSLGTGEQYF.

The chain combines TRBV6-1 with TRBJ1-5, with 7 bases identical to TRBD1. CDR1 is MNHNS and CDR2 is SASEGT in the germline V gene. The CDR3 extends over 15 amino acids. V dropped 7 bases and J dropped 0; count of bases not matched to a gene: 6. This CDR3 reads CASNDRATSNQPQHF. Here the CDR3 DNA reads TGTGCCAGCAACGACAGGGCAACTAGCAATCAGCCCCAGCATTTT.

The gene calls are TRBV30 and TRBJ2-5; 8 positions match TRBD2. Per the germline V gene, CDR1 is GTSNPN and CDR2 is SVGIG (reference sequence). The trim removed 5 bases at V and 2 bases at J, leaving 4 bases unmatched. The CDR3 sequence is 13 residues long. CDR3 residues: CAWVVAGQETQYF. The CDR3 DNA is TGTGCCTGGGTAGTAGCGGGGCAAGAGACCCAGTACTTC.

V gene TRBV7-2 combines with J gene TRBJ1-2; D might be TRBD1 (6 bases). The CDR3 is 15 residues long. V was clipped by 6 bases and J by 6 bases, with 20 bases between them. Germline CDR1 is SGHTA and CDR2 is FQGNSA. For the CDR3, the DNA is TGTGCCAGCAGTTCGAGGGGGGGACCTATGGATGGCTACACCTTC. This encodes CASSSRGGPMDGYTF. Complete variable domain (other parts from reference TRBV7-2 and TRBJ1-2): GAGVSQSPSNKVTEKGKDVELRCDPISGHTALYWYRQSLGQGLEFLIYFQGNSAPDKSGLPSDRFSAERTGGSVSTLTIQRTQQEDSAVYLCASSSRGGPMDGYTFGSGTRLTVV.

The chain is built from TRBV27 and TRBJ1-2; possible D gene TRBD1, 6 bases. Trimming took off 5 bases at V and 7 bases at J, with 26 bases between the two ends. This CDR3 is built from 17 residues. CDR1 MNHEY and CDR2 SMNVEV come from the germline V gene (reference sequence). CDR3: CASSQYTGTRQSSGYTF. The CDR3 DNA reads TGTGCCAGCAGTCAGTATACCGGGACACGACAGAGCTCTGGCTACACCTTC.

CDR3 DNA: TGCGCCAGCAGCTCACAGGGGGCCCCCGGGGAGCTGTTTTTT. It codes for CASSSQGAPGELFF. The chain uses TRBV5-1 and TRBJ2-2; 9 bases map to TRBD1. V shed 3 bases, J shed 6 bases, and the junction held 3 bases outside the gene matches. Germline V lookup: CDR1 SGHRS, CDR2 YFSETQ. CDR3 length equals 14 residues.

The rearrangement links TRBV11-3 to TRBJ2-1; 7 nucleotides line up with TRBD2. The germline gives CDR1 SGHNT, CDR2 YENEEA. The CDR3 length is 13 residues. V shed 5 bases and J 10 bases; nucleotides not matched to a gene: 8. The CDR3: CASSTSGDGEQFF. CDR3 coding DNA: TGTGCCAGCAGCACCAGCGGGGACGGCGAGCAGTTCTTC.

The chain couples TRBV9 to TRBJ2-3, with TRBD2 matching over 13 bases. CDR1 is SGDLS, CDR2 YYNGEE, per germline. The CDR3 is 18 amino acids. The V segment lost 4 bases and the J segment 2 bases; nucleotides outside the gene matches: 10. Here the CDR3 DNA reads TGTGCCAGCAGCCCCCGGACTAGCGGGAGTTGGGTCACAGATACGCAGTATTTT. The encoded protein is CASSPRTSGSWVTDTQYF.

The genes are TRBV6-5 and TRBJ2-1, with D possibly being TRBD1 (5 bases). This CDR3 spans 13 amino acids. Trimming took 8 bases from V and 5 from J, leaving 13 bases between them. Per the germline V gene, CDR1 is MNHEY and CDR2 is SVGAGI. Written as DNA, the CDR3 is TGTGCCAGCTCACTCAGGGTTCACAATGAGCAGTTCTTC. It translates to CASSLRVHNEQFF.

The genes are TRBV10-3 and TRBJ1-2; 11 nucleotides align to TRBD1. The CDR3 consists of 14 residues. Germline V gene lookup returns CDR1 ENHRY and CDR2 SYGVKD. V lost 2 bases, J lost 6 bases, and 2 bases stayed unmatched. CDR3 coding DNA: TGTGCCATCAGTGAGAGGGGACAGGGGGATGGCTACACCTTC. Translation: CAISERGQGDGYTF.

This clone has only one observation. The J gene is TRBJ2-1, the V gene TRBV19; the match to TRBD2 covers 12 bases. CDR3 size: 15 residues. The V and J ends lost 6 bases and 7 bases, in that order; junction bases with no gene match: 7. From germline, CDR1 is LNHDA and CDR2 SQIVND (reference sequence). In DNA, the CDR3 is TGTGCCAGTAGGCTAGCGGGAGGGCCCAATAATGAGCAGTTCTTC. This codes for CASRLAGGPNNEQFF.

V and J are TRBV25-1 and TRBJ2-1; 11 bases match TRBD2. This CDR3 is 18 amino acids long. From germline, CDR1 is MGHDK and CDR2 SYGVNS. Trimming took 3 bases from V and 1 from J; bases not matched to a gene: 8. For the CDR3, the DNA is TGTGCCAGCAGTGACGAAACCGGGACTAGCGGTTCCTACAATGAGCAGTTCTTC. This encodes CASSDETGTSGSYNEQFF.

CDR3 amino acids: CASSPDTGGDSPLHF. CDR3 in DNA: TGCGCCAGCAGCCCTGATACGGGGGGCGATTCACCCCTCCACTTT. V gene TRBV5-1 combines with J gene TRBJ1-6, with D perhaps matching TRBD1 (6 bases). Trimming removed 4 bases at V and 8 bases at J, with 16 bases between. Per the germline V gene, CDR1 is SGHRS and CDR2 is YFSETQ. The CDR3 is 15 residues long.

The chain has TRBV7-7 and TRBJ2-5; D might be TRBD1 or TRBD2, each matching 7 bases. Deletions cut 1 base from V and 5 bases from J, with 14 bases between. Germline CDR1 reads SSHAT; CDR2 reads FNYEAQ (reference sequence). The CDR3 sequence is 15 residues long. CDR3 sequence: CASSLVRGREETQYF. Written as DNA, the CDR3 is TGTGCCAGCAGCTTAGTGAGGGGGCGGGAGGAGACCCAGTACTTC.

The chain links TRBV6-5 to TRBJ2-1; 9 bases line up with TRBD2. Germline assignment: CDR1 MNHEY and CDR2 SVGAGI. J lost 5 bases, V lost 6 bases, and 8 bases had no gene match. This CDR3 is built from 15 residues. The CDR3 nucleotides are TGTGCCAGCAGCCTGGTCTCTAGCGGGAACAATGAGCAGTTCTTC. Its protein is CASSLVSSGNNEQFF.

The genes are TRBV2 and TRBJ2-1; 10 bases match TRBD2. The CDR3 totals 15 residues. Germline V lookup: CDR1 SNHLY, CDR2 FYNNEI. The V segment lost 2 bases and the J segment 8 bases; nucleotides outside the gene matches: 6. The CDR3 nucleotides are TGTGCCAGCAGTGAACGGGGACTAGCGTTACATGAGCAGTTCTTC. This codes for CASSERGLALHEQFF.

This rearrangement joins TRBV5-5 to TRBJ2-5; D not resolved. Trimming took off 0 bases at V and 5 bases at J, with 5 bases between the two ends. CDR3 size: 12 residues. Looked up from germline, CDR1 is SGHKS and CDR2 is YYEKEE (reference sequence). CDR3 sequence (DNA): TGTGCCAGCAGCTTGGTTTGGGAGACCCAGTACTTC. Amino acid sequence: CASSLVWETQYF.

The V call is TRBV10-3, the J call TRBJ2-1; D is possibly TRBD1 (5 bases). This CDR3 region has 11 residues. The V end was cut by 8 bases, the J end by 9 bases, with 11 bases between. CDR1 is ENHRY and CDR2 is SYGVKD in the germline V gene. CDR3 amino acids: CAIDGQGEQFF. CDR3 DNA sequence: TGTGCCATCGACGGCCAGGGTGAGCAGTTCTTC.

The chain carries TRBV15 and TRBJ2-5; D gene unclear. Per the germline V gene, CDR1 is LNHNV and CDR2 is YYDKDF (reference sequence). The V end lost 3 bases, the J end lost 7 bases, and 9 bases lay between the germline ends. The CDR3 loop spans 12 amino acids. The CDR3 DNA reads as TGTGCCACCAGCAGCTCTCCCGGGACCCAGTACTTC. This gives the protein CATSSSPGTQYF.

This rearrangement joins TRBV7-2 to TRBJ2-5; TRBD2 aligns across 8 bases. Unmatched junction bases numbered 8, after V lost 6 bases and J lost 2 bases. This CDR3 contains 15 residues. Germline V lookup: CDR1 SGHTA, CDR2 FQGNSA. The CDR3 DNA is TGTGCCAGCAGAGCGCCACTAGCGGTACAAGAGACCCAGTACTTC. This gives the protein CASRAPLAVQETQYF.

The chain has TRBV6-1 and TRBJ2-6; D unclear. Germline values: CDR1 MNHNS, CDR2 SASEGT. Trimming removed 8 bases at V and 0 bases at J, with 5 bases between. The CDR3 is 13 residues long. CDR3 in amino acids: CASGSSGANVLTF. The CDR3 DNA sequence: TGTGCCAGCGGCAGCTCTGGGGCCAACGTCCTGACTTTC.

V is TRBV30 and J is TRBJ2-1; D is undetermined. Trimming stripped 7 bases from V and 0 bases from J, with 13 bases between. The germline gives CDR1 GTSNPN, CDR2 SVGIG (reference sequence). The CDR3 covers 14 residues. The CDR3 loop is CAYFSESSYNEQFF. In nucleotides, the CDR3 is TGTGCCTATTTTTCGGAAAGCTCCTACAATGAGCAGTTCTTC.